Each of the 18 T cell receptor beta chains below was sequenced from the same sample in a study of shared clonotypes between healthy human individuals. TCRdb's copy holds only in-frame clones and misses some; the assay was immunoSEQ multiplex PCR. Of about 2.4 million clones listed, approximately 94% are singletons. Sequencing was carried out using naive CD4+ T cells from PBMCs. Documented subset: CD45RA+ positively selected. These receptors all come from a man aged 18 to 29 in good health. Some clones in this sample may be carry-over from other donors' samples.

This clone appeared a single time. V gene TRBV11-2 combines with J gene TRBJ2-1; no clear D gene. Germline-derived CDR1 and CDR2 are SGHAT and FQNNGV. V lost 0 bases, J lost 7 bases, and 13 bases lay in between. The CDR3 is 15 amino acids. This CDR3 is CASSLDFSSRNEQFF. CDR3 coding DNA: TGTGCCAGCAGCTTAGATTTTAGTAGCCGGAATGAGCAGTTCTTC.

The chain recombines TRBV7-9 with TRBJ2-3; 11 bases match TRBD2. The V gene's germline CDR1 is SEHNR and CDR2 FQNEAQ (reference sequence). V shed 5 bases, J shed 0 bases, and the junction held 4 bases outside the gene matches. The CDR3 sequence is 16 residues long. CDR3 DNA: TGTGCCAGCAGCCAATGGACTAGCGGGAGCACAGATACGCAGTATTTT. Translating gives CASSQWTSGSTDTQYF.

V gene TRBV21-1 combines with J gene TRBJ1-5; the DNA was not compared with TRBD1, the D call given in the table. TRBV21-1 is a pseudogene segment. This CDR3 is 17 amino acids long. CDR3 region: CASSKSPRTGTNQPQHF. As DNA, the CDR3 is TGTGCCAGCAGCAAATCCCCCCGGACAGGGACGAATCAGCCCCAGCATTTT.

This clone has only one observation. The V call is TRBV19, the J call TRBJ2-7; TRBD2 might be the D (5 bases). The length of the CDR3 is 14 residues. Deletions cut 0 bases from V and 4 bases from J, with 10 bases between. From germline, CDR1 is LNHDA and CDR2 SQIVND (reference sequence). CDR3 DNA sequence: TGTGCCAGTAGTATAGATCGGATAGCGTACGAGCAGTACTTC. Protein: CASSIDRIAYEQYF.

The chain is built from TRBV5-1 and TRBJ2-7, with a tentative D call TRBD2 (6 bases). This CDR3 is 14 amino acids long. Germline V lookup: CDR1 SGHRS, CDR2 YFSETQ. The V gene lost 1 base and the J gene lost 7 bases, with 15 bases spanning the gap. The CDR3 sequence: CASSLYGTAGEQYF. The DNA of the CDR3 is TGCGCCAGCAGCTTGTATGGAACCGCGGGGGAGCAGTACTTC.

The chain has TRBV6-5 and TRBJ2-7, with TRBD1 as a possible D gene (7 bases). The CDR3 runs to 16 residues. Germline-derived CDR1 and CDR2 are MNHEY and SVGAGI. V shed 4 bases and J shed 0 bases, with 16 bases lying between them. The CDR3 loop is CASSSAPGGFSYEQYF. The CDR3, as DNA: TGTGCCAGCAGTTCCGCTCCAGGGGGGTTCTCCTACGAGCAGTACTTC.

The chain uses TRBV28 and TRBJ1-1; no firm D call. CDR3 length equals 12 residues. Trimming shortened V by 6 bases and J by 7 bases, and 12 bases separated the two germline ends. The germline CDR1 and CDR2 sequences are MDHEN and SYDVKM. The CDR3 here is CASSPLGREAFF. In DNA, the CDR3 is TGTGCCAGCAGCCCGCTGGGCCGTGAAGCTTTCTTT.

The chain joins TRBV19 to TRBJ2-5; 13 nucleotides line up with TRBD2. Per germline, CDR1 LNHDA and CDR2 SQIVND (reference sequence). J gave up 6 bases and V 3 bases, and 10 bases lay outside the gene matches. This CDR3 has 17 residues. This CDR3 reads CASSMSGLAGDKQTQYF. CDR3 sequence (DNA): TGTGCCAGTAGTATGTCAGGACTAGCGGGAGATAAGCAGACCCAGTACTTC.

This chain joins TRBV29-1 and TRBJ2-5; the match to TRBD1 covers 8 bases. The CDR3 spans 14 residues. V shed 6 bases, J shed 5 bases, and the junction held 11 bases outside the gene matches. CDR1 and CDR2 from the germline V gene are SQVTM and ANQGSEA. The CDR3 region has the DNA TGCAGCGTCGCCGGGACAGGAGGTACGGAGACCCAGTACTTC. It specifies CSVAGTGGTETQYF. Full variable domain (outside the CDR3, taken from reference TRBV29-1 and TRBJ2-5): SAVISQKPSRDICQRGTSLTIQCQVDSQVTMMFWYRQQPGQSLTLIATANQGSEATYESGFVIDKFPISRPNLTFSTLTVSNMSPEDSSIYLCSVAGTGGTETQYFGPGTRLLVL.

The chain is built from TRBV28 and TRBJ2-1; 11 positions agree with TRBD2. The CDR3 contains 18 residues. The germline CDR1 and CDR2 sequences are MDHEN and SYDVKM. After removal of 4 bases from V and 0 bases from J, the junction contained 8 bases not matched to a gene. DNA of the CDR3: TGTGCCAGCAGTTCGGTAGCGGGGGGGAAGATCTCCTACAATGAGCAGTTCTTC. Its protein product is CASSSVAGGKISYNEQFF.

The V call is TRBV29-1, the J call TRBJ2-1, with D possibly being TRBD2 (5 bases). The CDR3 is 13 amino acids. V was trimmed by 4 bases and J by 0 bases, leaving 7 bases between them. Germline V gene sequence: CDR1 SQVTM, CDR2 ANQGSEA. The CDR3 sequence: CSVAGFSYNEQFF. The CDR3 DNA is TGCAGCGTTGCGGGGTTCTCCTACAATGAGCAGTTCTTC.

A single count supports this clone. The V gene is TRBV6-1, the J gene TRBJ2-1; TRBD2 might be the D (5 bases). Per germline, CDR1 MNHNS and CDR2 SASEGT. V lost 4 bases and J lost 7, with 11 bases in between. The CDR3 totals 13 residues. The DNA for the CDR3 is TGTGCCAGCAGTGTGACTGGGAGAAATGAGCAGTTCTTC. This gives the protein CASSVTGRNEQFF.

The chain links TRBV15 to TRBJ1-2; possibly TRBD1 for D (5 bases). The germline V gene encodes CDR1 LNHNV and CDR2 YYDKDF (reference sequence). Between the trimmed V and J ends, which lost 5 bases and 2 bases, there was a span of 21 bases. The CDR3 is made up of 17 amino acids. CDR3 residues: CATSSTRWGRGNYGYTF. The CDR3 nucleotides read TGTGCCACCAGCTCGACCCGGTGGGGCCGAGGGAACTATGGCTACACCTTC.

This clone occurred once. This chain uses TRBV15 with TRBJ2-7, with 7 bases matching TRBD1. The trim removed 1 base at V and 6 bases at J, leaving 9 bases unmatched. The CDR3 contains 15 residues. Germline-derived CDR1 and CDR2 are LNHNV and YYDKDF (reference sequence). The chain's CDR3 is CATSRGSPAGGEQYF. DNA of the CDR3: TGTGCCACCAGCAGAGGGTCGCCGGCAGGGGGCGAGCAGTACTTC.

V usage is TRBV28 and J usage is TRBJ1-5; no reliable D call. The CDR3 runs 12 residues. Trimming stripped 6 bases from V and 11 bases from J, with 14 bases between. Germline V gene sequence: CDR1 MDHEN, CDR2 SYDVKM. CDR3 protein: CASRNSQEAQHF. In nucleotides, the CDR3 is TGTGCCAGCAGGAACAGCCAAGAGGCCCAGCATTTT.

The genes are TRBV29-1 and TRBJ2-3; 8 positions agree with TRBD2. Germline values: CDR1 SQVTM, CDR2 ANQGSEA. The CDR3 totals 12 residues. In DNA form, the CDR3 reads TGCACCTCGGGGGGGGGTTCAGATACGCAGTATTTT. Its translation: CTSGGGSDTQYF.

This chain connects TRBV10-1 to TRBJ1-5; 12 nucleotides align to TRBD1. This CDR3 comprises 19 residues. With V trimmed by 7 bases and J by 2 bases, 15 bases remained unmatched. Germline V gene sequence: CDR1 WNHNN, CDR2 SYGVQD (reference sequence). CDR3 sequence reads: CASIVPGTGGPFGNQPQHF. As DNA, the CDR3 is TGCGCCAGCATTGTACCCGGGACAGGGGGCCCATTTGGCAATCAGCCCCAGCATTTT.

This clone was detected only once. The chain employs TRBV25-1 and TRBJ2-1; no firm D call. The germline V gene has CDR1 MGHDK and CDR2 SYGVNS. CDR3 length: 15 residues. V lost 4 bases and J lost 6, with 16 bases in between. The CDR3 coding sequence is TGTGCCAGCAGTGTTGGCGGTCCATGGGGCAATGAGCAGTTCTTC. Residues: CASSVGGPWGNEQFF.